Listed below are T cell receptor beta chains from one sample, sequenced in a study of T cell repertoires in cytomegalovirus infection. TCRdb called the reads again in MiXCR, with one record for every CDR3 protein. The top ten clones hold around 3% of a sample with around 740,000 distinct CDR3 sequences, 35% to 45% of them seen once. Sequences were obtained from PBMCs. The receptor set was obtained from a human donor in good health (CMV status not recorded). Some clones in this sample may be carry-over from other donors' samples. CDR3s include the opening cysteine and the closing phenylalanine or tryptophan.

v_gene: TRBV27
CDR3aa: CASSFNGNYGYTF

v_gene: TRBV7-6
CDR3aa: CASSLARAESYNEQFF

v_gene: TRBV24-1
CDR3aa: CATRDPGTGGNQPQHF

v_gene: TRBV19
CDR3aa: CATRQGYEKLFF

v_gene: TRBV7-8
CDR3aa: CASSLTFGNTEAFF

v_gene: TRBV7-9
CDR3aa: CASSLRVGAGETQYF

v_gene: TRBV6-2/TRBV6-3
CDR3aa: CASSYSNRGNQPQHF

v_gene: TRBV20-1
CDR3aa: CSATGRGDSGANVLTF

v_gene: TRBV12-3/TRBV12-4
CDR3aa: CASSYTGRPGNTIYF

v_gene: TRBV19
CDR3aa: CASSRQGAFKNSQYF

v_gene: TRBV14
CDR3aa: CASSQDSWLAAEQFF

v_gene: TRBV11-2
CDR3aa: CASSLYRFAGANVLTF

v_gene: TRBV7-2
CDR3aa: CASSVPGDFTGYTF

v_gene: TRBV19
CDR3aa: CASSDRGIPSGANVLTF

v_gene: TRBV6-8
CDR3aa: CASSYSFAGEETQYF

v_gene: TRBV6-1
CDR3aa: CASSEAEFTILNTEAFF

v_gene: TRBV28
CDR3aa: CDSIQGVPNTGELFF